The 7 T cell receptor beta chains listed next were all sequenced from one sample in a study of metastatic and nonmetastatic thyroid tumors. All patients were treatment-naive before thyroid surgery. TCRdb reprocessed the PCR reads using MiXCR. The sample consists of approximately 35,000 clones, 10% to 14% of them appearing once. Material: blood. The receptors shown here come from a female donor with papillary thyroid cancer or a benign thyroid nodule (not recorded which). Some clones in this sample may be carry-over from other donors' samples.

This clone was seen many times. This rearrangement joins TRBV7-8 to TRBJ2-3; D ambiguous. Germline-derived CDR1 and CDR2 are SGHVS and FQNEAQ. The CDR3 is 15 residues long. Trimming removed 7 bases at V and 2 bases at J, with 16 bases between. For the CDR3, the DNA is TGTGCCAGCATTGAACAACCGCTTAACACAGATACGCAGTATTTT. It specifies CASIEQPLNTDTQYF.

At least ten counts were recorded for this clone. This rearrangement joins TRBV15 to TRBJ2-1, with 7 bases fitting TRBD2. V lost 0 bases and J lost 6; bases outside the gene matches: 14. Germline CDR1 LNHNV, CDR2 YYDKDF (reference sequence). The CDR3 has 18 amino acids. Here the CDR3 reads CATSRDQVSLAELNEQFF. The CDR3 coding sequence is TGTGCCACCAGCAGAGATCAGGTTAGCCTAGCGGAGCTCAATGAGCAGTTCTTC.

Concerning this clone: The CDR3 carries no conserved terminal phenylalanine or tryptophan, so it likely arises from a read error. The gene calls are TRBV18 and TRBJ2-7, with D possibly being TRBD1 (5 bases). CDR1 is KGHSH and CDR2 is LQKENI in the germline V gene. Trimming took 3 bases from V and 1 from J, leaving 13 bases between them. This CDR3 is built from 15 residues. CDR3 region: CASSPTTAGSYEQYL. In nucleotides, the CDR3 is TGTGCCAGCTCACCTACCACGGCAGGGTCCTACGAGCAGTACCTC.

This clone has a handful of counts. This chain uses TRBV2 with TRBJ2-1; D remains ambiguous. The CDR3 is 14 residues long. The germline V gene has CDR1 SNHLY and CDR2 FYNNEI. V shed 5 bases and J shed 5 bases, with 13 bases lying between them. CDR3 sequence: CASSRAIVNNEQFF. The CDR3 DNA is TGTGCCAGCAGTCGGGCTATCGTGAACAATGAGCAGTTCTTC.

The chain is built from TRBV24-1 and TRBJ1-2; TRBD1 matches 8 bases. The CDR3 is 13 amino acids. Trimming at V came to 3 bases and at J to 7 bases, leaving 3 bases not matched to a gene. Germline loops: CDR1 KGHDR, CDR2 SFDVKD. CDR3 sequence: CATSDPGGSGYTF. DNA for the CDR3: TGTGCCACCAGTGATCCAGGGGGCAGTGGCTACACCTTC.

Only a few counts were recorded for this clone. The chain recombines TRBV6-2 or TRBV6-3 with TRBJ2-3; a possible D gene is TRBD1 (6 bases). The CDR3 has 16 amino acids. Trimming shortened V by 2 bases and J by 12 bases, and 24 bases separated the two germline ends. The germline V gene has CDR1 MNHEY and CDR2 SVGEGT. CDR3 nucleotides: TGTGCCAGCAGTTACCGGAAGGGTAGTGGGGACACAGGACAGTATTTT. The encoded protein is CASSYRKGSGDTGQYF.

The chain combines TRBV30 with TRBJ1-4; no clear D gene. Germline V gives CDR1 GTSNPN, CDR2 SVGIG (reference sequence). V lost 4 bases to trimming and J lost 0 bases, with 12 bases between them. The CDR3 totals 15 residues. The CDR3 here is CAWTYGSATNEKLFF. DNA of the CDR3: TGTGCCTGGACCTACGGCTCTGCAACTAATGAAAAACTGTTTTTT.